Below are 15 T cell receptor beta chains sequenced from a single sample in a study of blood T cells in healthy people across ages. Alongside a J-beta primer mix, a sample-barcoded 5' primer served in a second PCR lasting 7 to 11 cycles. From the 5' RACE reads, TCRdb called clonotypes with MiXCR, one entry per CDR3 protein. The sample contains hundreds of thousands of distinct CDR3 sequences, roughly 64% of which appear only once. Sample: blood. The receptors derive from a man under 40 in good health.

The chain uses TRBV20-1 and TRBJ2-5; 8 bases line up with TRBD1. The germline gives CDR1 DFQATT, CDR2 SNEGSKA (reference sequence). This CDR3 is built from 12 residues. J was trimmed by 6 bases and V by 5 bases; bases with no gene match: 5. The CDR3 loop is CSALDRGQTQYF. CDR3 DNA sequence: TGCAGTGCTCTAGACAGGGGACAGACCCAGTACTTC.

This chain connects TRBV2 to TRBJ1-2, with TRBD1 matching over 7 bases. The CDR3 loop spans 14 amino acids. Germline assignment: CDR1 SNHLY and CDR2 FYNNEI. Losses at the gene ends were 6 bases for V and 4 bases for J; bases not matched to a gene: 8. In nucleotides, the CDR3 is TGTGCCAGCAGGGACAGGACCTATTCCTATGGCTACACCTTC. Protein sequence: CASRDRTYSYGYTF.

The chain has TRBV28 and TRBJ2-1, with 11 bases fitting TRBD2. The CDR3 is 16 amino acids. Germline CDR1 and CDR2: MDHEN and SYDVKM. The trim removed 6 bases at V and 3 bases at J, leaving 7 bases unmatched. CDR3 sequence (DNA): TGTGCCAGCAGAAAAGGACTAGCGGGTAGCTACAATGAGCAGTTCTTC. Protein sequence: CASRKGLAGSYNEQFF.

The chain employs TRBV7-2 and TRBJ2-1; D perhaps matches TRBD2 (6 bases). The length of the CDR3 is 12 residues. Germline V gene sequence: CDR1 SGHTA, CDR2 FQGNSA. The V and J ends lost 4 bases and 10 bases respectively, with 11 bases between them. DNA for the CDR3: TGTGCCAGCAGCTCCCCCAGCGGGGAGCAGTTCTTC. Its translation: CASSSPSGEQFF.

CDR3 nucleotide sequence: TGTGCCAGCAGTTCTCCGGCCAGGGGGTACGAGCAGTACTTC. The encoded protein is CASSSPARGYEQYF. The rearrangement uses TRBV28 and TRBJ2-7, with 7 bases that match TRBD1. Trimming cost V 4 bases and J 4 bases; bases outside gene matches: 7. Germline CDR1 MDHEN, CDR2 SYDVKM. The CDR3 is 14 amino acids.

The chain links TRBV3-1 to TRBJ2-2, with D unresolved. The CDR3 extends over 15 amino acids. Germline V gene sequence: CDR1 LGHDT, CDR2 YNNKEL (reference sequence). Trimming took 4 bases from V and 4 from J, leaving 13 bases between them. The CDR3 DNA follows: TGTGCCAGCAGCCGTTCGAGACAAGTCACCGGGGAGCTGTTTTTT. Translated, it gives CASSRSRQVTGELFF. The full variable domain, completed using reference TRBV3-1 and TRBJ2-2, is DTAVSQTPKYLVTQMGNDKSIKCEQNLGHDTMYWYKQDSKKFLKIMFSYNNKELIINETVPNRFSPKSPDKAHLNLHINSLELGDSAVYFCASSRSRQVTGELFFGEGSRLTVL.

By share, this clonotype ranks as medium-sized. This chain uses TRBV4-2 with TRBJ2-5; TRBD2 agrees at 9 bases. The CDR3 consists of 15 residues. Germline CDR1 and CDR2: LGHNA and YNFKEQ. The ends lost 0 bases at V and 1 base at J; junction bases unmatched: 0. The CDR3 DNA reads as TGTGCCAGCAGCCAAGAGCGGGGGGGCCAAGAGACCCAGTACTTC. Translated: CASSQERGGQETQYF.

This clonotype was observed a few times. The rearrangement joins TRBV6-5 to TRBJ2-1, with 13 bases lining up with TRBD2. This CDR3 is built from 15 residues. V lost 5 bases to trimming and J lost 8 bases; unmatched junction nucleotides: 6. CDR1 and CDR2 from the germline V gene are MNHEY and SVGAGI. The CDR3 protein is CASSRTSGGSDEQFF. In DNA form, the CDR3 reads TGTGCCAGCAGTCGGACTAGCGGGGGTTCCGATGAGCAGTTCTTC.

This chain links TRBV7-2 with TRBJ2-5; 12 bases line up with TRBD2. The CDR3 covers 18 residues. V was clipped by 1 base and J by 4 bases; unmatched bases: 10. Germline CDR1 SGHTA, CDR2 FQGNSA. For the CDR3, the DNA is TGTGCCAGCAGCTTAGTTGTGGCTAGCGGGGGGGCGGGAGAGACCCAGTACTTC. Translated, it gives CASSLVVASGGAGETQYF.

The sample holds a few counts of this clonotype. The rearrangement links TRBV21-1 to TRBJ1-5; the table's D call, TRBD1, was not checked against the DNA. TRBV21-1 is deemed a pseudogene. CDR3 size: 19 residues. The CDR3 loop reads CATPPHLIGGEGSNQPQHF. The CDR3 bases are TGTGCCACCCCACCCCATTTGATCGGGGGGGAAGGGAGCAATCAGCCCCAGCATTTT.

The chain couples TRBV24-1 to TRBJ2-1; possibly TRBD2 for D (5 bases). The CDR3 covers 15 residues. In germline, CDR1 is KGHDR, CDR2 SFDVKD. V dropped 2 bases and J dropped 9 bases, with 16 bases sitting between them. CDR3 amino acids: CATSDSKEGVGEQFF. The CDR3 DNA follows: TGTGCCACCAGTGATTCCAAAGAGGGAGTGGGTGAGCAGTTCTTC.

This chain uses TRBV9 with TRBJ1-5, with 7 bases that match TRBD1. V was pared by 3 bases and J by 3 bases, with 3 bases of the junction left unmatched. The CDR3 covers 14 residues. Per the germline V gene, CDR1 is SGDLS and CDR2 is YYNGEE. The CDR3 spells CASSAGQVNQPQHF. The DNA of the CDR3 is TGTGCCAGCAGCGCTGGACAGGTCAATCAGCCCCAGCATTTT.

This clonotype was detected once. V gene TRBV6-1 combines with J gene TRBJ2-1; D ambiguous. Germline CDR1 and CDR2: MNHNS and SASEGT. This CDR3 region has 14 residues. The V gene lost 6 bases and the J gene lost 2 bases, with 11 bases spanning the gap. The CDR3 DNA follows: TGTGCCAGCAGCCGTGAACGGCCCTACAATGAGCAGTTCTTC. Translating it yields CASSRERPYNEQFF.

The chain combines TRBV15 with TRBJ1-3; the D gene is possibly TRBD1 (6 bases). Germline-derived CDR1 and CDR2 are LNHNV and YYDKDF (reference sequence). The CDR3 is 18 residues long. Trimming cost V 3 bases and J 0 bases, with 18 bases left between them. For the CDR3, the DNA is TGTGCCACCAGCAGTGCTTTCCCGGGACATCTCTCTGGAAACACCATATATTTT. Translated: CATSSAFPGHLSGNTIYF.

The rearrangement links TRBV4-1 to TRBJ1-2; TRBD1 is a possible D gene (6 bases). Germline lookup yields CDR1 MGHRA and CDR2 YSYEKL. The CDR3 runs to 14 residues. Trimming pared 2 bases from V and 6 bases from J, leaving 13 bases between. The CDR3 region is CASSQQGTKDGYTF. The CDR3 DNA reads as TGCGCCAGCAGCCAACAGGGGACGAAGGATGGCTACACCTTC.